This TCR beta chain was found in a study of cytomegalovirus exposure and HLA in healthy donors. Germline values: CDR1 SNHLY, CDR2 FYNNEI. With V trimmed by 5 bases and J by 2 bases, 8 bases remained unmatched. The CDR3 spans 15 residues. With 60 Vbeta and 13 Jbeta primers, the PCR was carried out. The protocol was immunoSEQ multiplex PCR, while the TCRdb copy is restricted to in-frame clones and leaves out a portion. The table has roughly 120,000 clones, approximately 70% seen once. This clone was picked up one time. This chain connects TRBV2 to TRBJ2-5; 7 bases map to TRBD1. The sequence was collected from a woman aged 40 to 50 in good health and CMV-seropositive. The sequencing sample was made of PBMCs. The CDR3, as DNA: TGTGCCAGCAGTCGACAGGGTTTAAGGCAAGAGACCCAGTACTTC. Translating gives CASSRQGLRQETQYF. Variable domain in full (rest from reference TRBV2 and TRBJ2-5): EPEVTQTPSHQVTQMGQEVILRCVPISNHLYFYWYRQILGQKVEFLVSFYNNEISEKSEIFDDQFSVERPDGSNFTLKIRSTKLEDSAMYFCASSRQGLRQETQYFGPGTRLLVL.